The 25 T cell receptor beta chains below all came from one sample that was sequenced in a study of T cell responses to AZD1222 COVID-19 vaccine. Data came from immunoSEQ multiplex PCR; TCRdb stores just in-frame clones and leaves some out. Here the sample spans some 130,000 clones, over 75% being singletons. Sequenced here: peripheral blood, sampled on day 0 of AZD1222 vaccination. All receptors come from an adult in good health.

The V call is TRBV18, the J call TRBJ2-5, with TRBD1 matching 7 bases. The V and J ends lost 4 bases and 1 base, in that order; junction bases with no gene match: 3. Germline V lookup: CDR1 KGHSH, CDR2 LQKENI. The length of the CDR3 is 14 residues. The CDR3: CASSRGQLQETQYF. DNA of the CDR3: TGTGCCAGCTCACGGGGACAGCTCCAAGAGACCCAGTACTTC. The complete variable domain, with remaining parts taken from reference TRBV18 and TRBJ2-5, reads NAGVMQNPRHLVRRRGQEARLRCSPMKGHSHVYWYRQLPEEGLKFMVYLQKENIIDESGMPKERFSAEFPKEGPSILRIQQVVRGDSAAYFCASSRGQLQETQYFGPGTRLLVL.

This chain connects TRBV5-1 to TRBJ2-1, with TRBD1 as a possible D gene (6 bases). Per germline, CDR1 SGHRS and CDR2 YFSETQ. The CDR3 sequence is 15 residues long. Trimming took 1 base from V and 4 from J, leaving 12 bases between them. Here the CDR3 DNA reads TGCGCCAGCAGCTTGCTGGGACACCTGTACAATGAGCAGTTCTTC. Translating it yields CASSLLGHLYNEQFF.

In DNA, the CDR3 is TGTGCCAGCTCACCACCGGGACTAGCGGGGGGGCGTCAAGAGACCCAGTACTTC. This encodes CASSPPGLAGGRQETQYF. The chain has TRBV18 and TRBJ2-5; TRBD2 agrees at 16 bases. Per germline, CDR1 KGHSH and CDR2 LQKENI. The CDR3 has 18 amino acids. Germline trimming cut 0 bases from V and 2 bases from J; bases unmatched to any gene: 3. The full variable domain, with the rest looked up from reference TRBV18 and TRBJ2-5, is NAGVMQNPRHLVRRRGQEARLRCSPMKGHSHVYWYRQLPEEGLKFMVYLQKENIIDESGMPKERFSAEFPKEGPSILRIQQVVRGDSAAYFCASSPPGLAGGRQETQYFGPGTRLLVL.

The chain employs TRBV5-1 and TRBJ1-4, with D possibly being TRBD1 (5 bases). The CDR3 has 15 amino acids. Trimming cost V 0 bases and J 7 bases, with 13 bases left between them. Looked up from germline, CDR1 is SGHRS and CDR2 is YFSETQ. DNA of the CDR3: TGCGCCAGCAGCTTGGCTGGGCGGGGGGGTGAAAAACTGTTTTTT. It encodes CASSLAGRGGEKLFF.

The chain is built from TRBV6-6 and TRBJ2-1, with 9 bases matching TRBD2. Germline CDR1 and CDR2: MNHNY and SVGAGI (reference sequence). Trimming removed 6 bases from V and 6 bases from J; junction bases left unmatched: 24. This CDR3 is 20 amino acids long. The CDR3 sequence: CASSPPGGRAGTFGGNEQFF. CDR3 bases: TGTGCCAGCAGCCCCCCGGGCGGGAGGGCAGGTACATTTGGGGGCAATGAGCAGTTCTTC.

V is TRBV2 and J is TRBJ2-4; TRBD2 aligns across 7 bases. The germline V gene encodes CDR1 SNHLY and CDR2 FYNNEI. After removal of 5 bases from V and 1 base from J, the junction contained 11 bases not matched to a gene. CDR3 length: 17 residues. The CDR3 sequence: CASSRARLAAAKNIQYF. In DNA, the CDR3 is TGTGCCAGCAGTCGGGCGCGACTAGCTGCCGCCAAAAACATTCAGTACTTC.

The V gene is TRBV12-3 or TRBV12-4, the J gene TRBJ1-4; 8 positions agree with TRBD1. The CDR3 totals 13 residues. V gave up 8 bases and J gave up 5 bases; unmatched junction bases: 4. Here the CDR3 DNA reads TGTGCCAGCCTAGGACAGGGCAATGAAAAACTGTTTTTT. Translation gives CASLGQGNEKLFF.

V gene TRBV9 combines with J gene TRBJ2-1; 7 nucleotides align to TRBD1. Germline loops: CDR1 SGDLS, CDR2 YYNGEE. Trimming removed 0 bases from V and 1 base from J; junction bases left unmatched: 7. There are 17 residues in the CDR3. CDR3 loop: CASSVEVGTASYNEQFF. CDR3 in DNA: TGTGCCAGCAGCGTAGAAGTCGGGACAGCTTCCTACAATGAGCAGTTCTTC.

V is TRBV5-7 and J is TRBJ1-1; D is unclear. TRBV5-7 is labeled an ORF, and its function is uncertain. V lost 3 bases and J 2 bases, leaving 14 bases between the germline ends. The CDR3 sequence is 15 residues long. This CDR3 is CASSCDNNRNTEAFF. The CDR3 nucleotides read TGTGCCAGCAGCTGCGACAACAATAGAAACACTGAAGCTTTCTTT.

V is TRBV6-2 or TRBV6-3 and J is TRBJ2-1, with a tentative D call TRBD1 (6 bases). The CDR3 sequence is 16 residues long. V was clipped by 4 bases and J by 5 bases, with 18 bases between them. Germline values: CDR1 MNHEY, CDR2 SVGEGT. The CDR3 DNA reads as TGTGCCAGCAGTTTTGGTTGGGCAAACAGGGACAATGAGCAGTTCTTC. This sequence encodes CASSFGWANRDNEQFF.

The chain joins TRBV7-9 to TRBJ1-3; D not resolved. The CDR3 has 14 residues. Germline V CDR1 and CDR2: SEHNR, FQNEAQ (reference sequence). Trimming took 3 bases from V and 3 from J, leaving 9 bases between them. This CDR3 is CASSFEAFGNTIYF. CDR3 in DNA: TGTGCCAGCAGCTTTGAGGCGTTTGGAAACACCATATATTTT. Looking up the rest from reference TRBV7-9 and TRBJ1-3 gives the full variable domain: DTGVSQNPRHKITKRGQNVTFRCDPISEHNRLYWYRQTLGQGPEFLTYFQNEAQLEKSRLLSDRFSAERPKGSFSTLEIQRTEQGDSAMYLCASSFEAFGNTIYFGEGSWLTVV.

The rearrangement links TRBV7-9 to TRBJ1-2; D not certain. CDR3 length equals 12 residues. Germline CDR1 SEHNR, CDR2 FQNEAQ (reference sequence). V lost 5 bases, J lost 12 bases, and 16 bases lay in between. The CDR3 sequence: CASSTQLDEHTF. CDR3 nucleotide sequence: TGTGCCAGCAGCACTCAACTCGACGAACACACCTTC.

This clone showed up just a few times. The V gene is TRBV5-6, the J gene TRBJ2-2; D tentatively reads TRBD1 or TRBD2 (5 bases each). Germline CDR1 SGHDT, CDR2 YYEEEE. This CDR3 contains 14 residues. V lost 3 bases to trimming and J lost 3 bases, with 9 bases between them. CDR3 residues: CASSWGRYTGELFF. In DNA, the CDR3 is TGTGCCAGCAGCTGGGGACGGTACACCGGGGAGCTGTTTTTT.

This clone occurred once. The rearrangement links TRBV18 to TRBJ2-5, with unresolved D. Between the trimmed V and J ends, which lost 2 bases and 2 bases, there was a span of 3 bases. Germline V gives CDR1 KGHSH, CDR2 LQKENI. The length of the CDR3 is 12 residues. This CDR3 reads CASSPNQETQYF. The CDR3 DNA sequence: TGTGCCAGCTCACCAAATCAAGAGACCCAGTACTTC.

This clone was observed a few times. The V and J genes are TRBV7-3 and TRBJ1-1, with D uncertain. The CDR3 length is 11 residues. V was clipped by 5 bases and J by 8 bases, with 9 bases between them. Germline assignment: CDR1 SGHTA and CDR2 FQGTGA. This CDR3 reads CASSNGGEAFF. CDR3 nucleotides: TGTGCCAGCAGCAACGGCGGGGAAGCTTTCTTT.

V usage is TRBV5-1 and J usage is TRBJ2-2; unclear D gene. The V end lost 0 bases, the J end lost 5 bases, and 5 bases lay between the germline ends. The germline CDR1 and CDR2 sequences are SGHRS and YFSETQ. This CDR3 spans 13 amino acids. In DNA, the CDR3 is TGCGCCAGCAGCTTGGTGGGGACCGGGGAGCTGTTTTTT. This translates into CASSLVGTGELFF.

This chain links TRBV5-1 with TRBJ2-3; 8 nucleotides align to TRBD1. Germline CDR1 reads SGHRS; CDR2 reads YFSETQ. This CDR3 comprises 16 residues. With V trimmed by 0 bases and J by 5 bases, 8 bases remained unmatched. The CDR3 DNA sequence: TGCGCCAGCAGCTTGGCCTCGACAGGGGTTGAAGATACGCAGTATTTT. Its protein product is CASSLASTGVEDTQYF.

The genes are TRBV6-5 and TRBJ2-7, with 7 bases identical to TRBD1. The CDR3 runs to 14 residues. Germline V gene lookup returns CDR1 MNHEY and CDR2 SVGAGI. The junction had 9 bases not matched to a gene; V was cut back by 6 bases and J by 4 bases. DNA of the CDR3: TGTGCCAGCAGACAAACAGGGGCGCCGTACGAGCAGTACTTC. Translating it yields CASRQTGAPYEQYF.

This clone was seen more than once but under ten times. The chain employs TRBV6-5 and TRBJ2-7; D may be TRBD1 (6 bases). This CDR3 comprises 14 residues. With 6 bases removed from V and 3 bases from J, the gap between germline ends came to 15 bases. The germline V gene has CDR1 MNHEY and CDR2 SVGAGI. CDR3 in amino acids: CASRRTGMGYEQYF. The CDR3 region has the DNA TGTGCCAGCAGGAGAACAGGGATGGGCTACGAGCAGTACTTC.

The chain recombines TRBV7-2 with TRBJ1-5; D gene uncertain. Germline CDR1 and CDR2: SGHTA and FQGNSA. This CDR3 region has 14 residues. V dropped 1 base and J dropped 0 bases, with 4 bases sitting between them. The CDR3 DNA is TGTGCCAGCAGCTTAGATCTTAGCAATCAGCCCCAGCATTTT. Translated, it gives CASSLDLSNQPQHF.

This clone appeared a single time. The chain is built from TRBV4-2 and TRBJ1-5; D uncertain. This CDR3 is 15 amino acids long. Germline CDR1 reads LGHNA; CDR2 reads YNFKEQ. V was pared by 1 base and J by 2 bases, with 9 bases between. This CDR3 reads CASSQVAGGNQPQHF. The CDR3 region has the DNA TGTGCCAGCAGCCAAGTGGCTGGGGGCAATCAGCCCCAGCATTTT.

V usage is TRBV7-8 and J usage is TRBJ2-7, with 8 bases lining up with TRBD2. V gave up 5 bases and J gave up 6 bases; unmatched junction bases: 9. The V gene's germline CDR1 is SGHVS and CDR2 FQNEAQ. This CDR3 is 14 amino acids long. CDR3 nucleotide sequence: TGTGCCAGCAGCCTCGCGGGGGGAACCGGCGAGCAGTACTTC. It codes for CASSLAGGTGEQYF.

The genes are TRBV30 and TRBJ1-6; D gene uncertain. The CDR3 sequence is 14 residues long. The germline V gene encodes CDR1 GTSNPN and CDR2 SVGIG (reference sequence). Trimming pared 4 bases from V and 3 bases from J, leaving 10 bases between. The chain's CDR3 is CAWMLTGYNSPLHF. As DNA, the CDR3 is TGTGCCTGGATGTTAACGGGCTATAATTCACCCCTCCACTTT.

This chain links TRBV2 with TRBJ2-7, with 7 bases matching TRBD1. The CDR3 consists of 13 residues. V shed 8 bases and J 1 base; nucleotides not matched to a gene: 5. Germline V gene sequence: CDR1 SNHLY, CDR2 FYNNEI. This chain's CDR3 is CASVPGGSYEQYF. The CDR3 coding sequence is TGTGCCAGCGTCCCAGGGGGATCCTACGAGCAGTACTTC. Based on the CDR3 plus reference TRBV2 and TRBJ2-7, the full variable domain is EPEVTQTPSHQVTQMGQEVILRCVPISNHLYFYWYRQILGQKVEFLVSFYNNEISEKSEIFDDQFSVERPDGSNFTLKIRSTKLEDSAMYFCASVPGGSYEQYFGPGTRLTVT.

The rearrangement links TRBV2 to TRBJ1-2, with 9 bases aligning to TRBD1. Trimming cost V 10 bases and J 7 bases; bases outside gene matches: 7. Germline values: CDR1 SNHLY, CDR2 FYNNEI. The length of the CDR3 is 12 residues. For the CDR3, the DNA is TGTGCCACCCTGGACAGGGGAAGTGGCTACACCTTC. Amino acids: CATLDRGSGYTF. Full variable domain (remainder filled in from reference TRBV2 and TRBJ1-2): EPEVTQTPSHQVTQMGQEVILRCVPISNHLYFYWYRQILGQKVEFLVSFYNNEISEKSEIFDDQFSVERPDGSNFTLKIRSTKLEDSAMYFCATLDRGSGYTFGSGTRLTVV.